This T cell receptor beta chain derives from a study of patients and donors after allogeneic stem cell transplantation. V lost 7 bases, J lost 6 bases, and 22 bases lay in between. The CDR3 covers 14 residues. The germline V gene has CDR1 DFQATT and CDR2 SNEGSKA (reference sequence). TCRdb recomputed calls from the RT-PCR reads with MiXCR, one row per CDR3 protein. The sample shows 150,000 or so distinct CDR3 sequences, approximately 22% of them seen only once. The chain carries TRBV20-1 and TRBJ2-7, with D possibly being TRBD2 (5 bases). Sequencing input: blood, either unsorted or a sorted T cell fraction (not recorded which). The sequence derives from a human donor who was either an allogeneic HSCT recipient or a stem cell or donor lymphocyte infusion donor (not recorded which). It is not recorded whose cells these are; they may come from a transplant donor. This CDR3 reads CSVPGRLTPSEQYF. The CDR3 DNA sequence: TGCAGTGTCCCCGGCCGACTAACCCCTTCCGAGCAGTACTTC.